This T cell receptor beta chain stems from a study of tumor-infiltrating lymphocytes in primary liver carcinoma. Study summary: Tumors measured roughly 4.2 to 10 cm and were stage T1-T3 N0M0.

Regarding the study as a whole: Tumor region pairs shared more overlap than did tumor-adjacent and tumor-blood pairs.

TCR beta cDNA came from about 0.45 ug total RNA, primed with a constant-region primer. Amplification in three nested multiplex PCR rounds with slightly modified ARM-PCR gave rise to TCR beta libraries. A single record per CDR3 protein comes from TCRdb applying MiXCR to the multiplex PCR reads. Here the sample spans a few hundred thousand distinct CDR3 sequences, more than 55% being singletons. Blood RNA came from unsorted whole blood; germline DNA was also extracted. Note on this clonotype: Its antigen is not known.

The source material was peripheral blood. The receptor was isolated from a woman between 25 and 40 years old with primary liver carcinoma and hepatitis B virus infection.

The CDR3: CASSHMGMTSGSLEQYF. The CDR3 bases are TGTGCCAGCAGCCATATGGGGATGACTAGCGGGAGCCTCGAGCAGTACTTC. The chain links TRBV5-6 to TRBJ2-7; TRBD2 agrees at 12 bases. The J segment lost 6 bases and the V segment lost 4 bases, leaving 14 bases of the junction unmatched. CDR1 and CDR2 from the germline V gene are SGHDT and YYEEEE. The CDR3 runs to 17 residues.